This TCR beta chain was captured by sequencing in a study of early T cells in non-severe SARS-CoV-2 infection. The CDR3 length is 13 residues. V was pared by 5 bases and J by 6 bases, with 9 bases of the junction left unmatched. Germline V gives CDR1 DFQATT, CDR2 SNEGSKA (reference sequence). About this clonotype: A much larger clone is a single base away; this may be a read error. The conserved final phenylalanine or tryptophan is absent from the CDR3, which likely points to a read error.

Each CDR3 protein gets one entry after TCRdb re-called the 5' RACE reads with MiXCR. Here the sample spans some 45,000 distinct CDR3 sequences, less than 6.5% being singletons. V and J are TRBV20-1 and TRBJ2-7; TRBD1 agrees at 8 bases. The sequence came from an adult who was a healthcare worker with PCR-confirmed SARS-CoV-2 infection or an uninfected control (not recorded which). This specimen consisted of whole blood, obtained at baseline. The CDR3 DNA reads as TGCAGTGCTGTAGGGCAGGGGGCTGTCGAGCAGTACTAC. This translates into CSAVGQGAVEQYY.